Presented here are 22 T cell receptor beta chains from one specimen sequenced in a study of CD8+CD57+ T cells in acquired aplastic anemia. CDR3 and TCR beta VDJ profiling relied on a genomic DNA template. TCRdb re-analysed the reads in MiXCR, keeping a single row per CDR3 protein. The sample holds approximately 250,000 distinct CDR3 sequences, approximately 79% seen once. Previously, flow cytometry had revealed CD8+CD57+ cell expansion in the patients chosen for sequencing. Sequenced material: sorted CD4+, CD8+, or CD8+CD57+ T cells (not recorded which) from PBMCs. These receptors were taken from a human donor with aplastic anemia.

The J gene is TRBJ2-1, the V gene TRBV11-3; 8 nucleotides match TRBD2. The J segment lost 8 bases and the V segment lost 5 bases, leaving 14 bases of the junction unmatched. The germline CDR1 and CDR2 sequences are SGHNT and YENEEA. This CDR3 spans 16 amino acids. The CDR3 region has the DNA TGTGCCAGCAGCCAGAGCGGGGGAAACGGTCAGGATGAGCAGTTCTTC. This translates into CASSQSGGNGQDEQFF.

This clonotype appeared once. This chain uses TRBV9 with TRBJ2-7; D gene ambiguous. Germline values: CDR1 SGDLS, CDR2 YYNGEE. The CDR3 totals 15 residues. Trimming cost V 5 bases and J 11 bases, with 26 bases left between them. CDR3 coding DNA: TGTGCCAGCAGTGAGCTAGAGCCCCTACTCTACTTGGAGTACTTC. This sequence encodes CASSELEPLLYLEYF.

V and J are TRBV5-5 and TRBJ1-4; 8 bases are a match to TRBD1. Germline CDR1 and CDR2: SGHKS and YYEKEE (reference sequence). The J segment lost 5 bases and the V segment lost 3 bases, leaving 6 bases of the junction unmatched. The CDR3 runs 15 residues. CDR3 DNA sequence: TGTGCCAGCAGCTCCGGGACAGGTGGGAATGAAAAACTGTTTTTT. It codes for CASSSGTGGNEKLFF.

The gene calls are TRBV11-1 and TRBJ2-2, with D perhaps matching TRBD1 (6 bases). V shed 5 bases and J shed 8 bases, with 15 bases lying between them. There are 14 residues in the CDR3. Germline assignment: CDR1 SGHAT and CDR2 FQDESV (reference sequence). Here the CDR3 DNA reads TGTGCCAGCAGCCCCGGGCAGGGGCAGGGGGAGCTGTTTTTT. It codes for CASSPGQGQGELFF.

Regarding this clonotype: The conserved phenylalanine or tryptophan normally closing the CDR3 is absent here, so this likely arose from a read error. The DNA is left out, because the CDR3 cannot be placed on it with certainty; the CDR3 is given as TCRdb lists it. The chain uses TRBV2 and TRBJ2-7; the table's TRBD1 call for D was not verified on the DNA. Germline values: CDR1 SNHLY, CDR2 FYNNEI. The CDR3 sequence runs 18 residues, both termini included. CDR3 loop: CASSFTSAMTGSSGQGHG.

Note on this clonotype: Germline is not matched at one junction end, which may reflect a read error. The V and J genes are TRBV7-8 and TRBJ2-3, with 7 bases matching TRBD1. Germline loops: CDR1 SGHVS, CDR2 FQNEAQ. The CDR3 sequence is 14 residues long. The CDR3, as DNA: TGTGCCAGCAGCCACGGGACAGCCCACGATCAGTACGATTTT. The encoded protein is CASSHGTAHDQYDF.

The rearrangement uses TRBV5-1 and TRBJ2-7, with 9 bases matching TRBD1. Germline loops: CDR1 SGHRS, CDR2 YFSETQ. This CDR3 is built from 16 residues. J lost 7 bases, V lost 3 bases, and 14 bases had no gene match. CDR3 bases: TGCGCCAGCAGCTCAGGAGCGGGGACAGGGAGTGAGGAGCAGTACTTC. This sequence encodes CASSSGAGTGSEEQYF.

This clonotype showed up just a few times. The genes are TRBV5-6 and TRBJ2-3, with D perhaps TRBD1 or TRBD2 (6 bases each). The CDR3 consists of 15 residues. The germline V gene encodes CDR1 SGHDT and CDR2 YYEEEE. V was cut by 0 bases and J by 0 bases, with 8 bases left in between. CDR3 nucleotide sequence: TGTGCCAGCAGCTTGGGGGGGGCTAGCACAGATACGCAGTATTTT. Translated: CASSLGGASTDTQYF.

Of note for this clonotype: The CDR3 carries no conserved terminal phenylalanine or tryptophan, so it likely arises from a read error. No DNA is shown, since the ends of the CDR3 on it are uncertain; the CDR3 is the one TCRdb lists. The rearrangement links TRBV2 to TRBJ2-5; TRBD1 is the table's D call, not checked against the DNA. Both ends counted, the CDR3 spans 15 residues. Germline V gene data show CDR1 as SNHLY and CDR2 as FYNNEI. The CDR3 reads CASRERGTWAEYLYS.

This clonotype has just one count. It is unclear where the CDR3 begins or ends on the DNA, so no DNA is shown, and the CDR3 is as TCRdb lists it. V and J are TRBV7-9 and TRBJ2-2; the table calls TRBD1, which could not be checked here. The germline gives CDR1 SEHNR, CDR2 FQNEAQ (reference sequence). The CDR3 region is 16 residues in length, termini included. The CDR3 sequence is CASSQDRGEAFFGLFF.

Comments on this clonotype: Likely a read error: the CDR3 ends without its conserved phenylalanine or tryptophan. This chain uses TRBV7-8 with TRBJ1-2; D is undetermined. This CDR3 has 13 amino acids. The V gene's germline CDR1 is SGHVS and CDR2 FQNEAQ. The V end was cut by 7 bases, the J end by 7 bases, with 16 bases between. Here the CDR3 DNA reads TGTGCCAGCATCGTCAGTAACTATCGTGGCTACACCCAG. Translated: CASIVSNYRGYTQ.

This clonotype showed up just a few times. Being one base from a much bigger clone, this may be a read error. This CDR3 reads CASSPSPLRPQHF. CDR3 DNA: TGTGCCAGCAGCCCCTCCCCTCTCCGGCCCCAGCATTTT. This rearrangement joins TRBV6-6 to TRBJ1-5, with D unresolved. Per the germline V gene, CDR1 is MNHNY and CDR2 is SVGAGI (reference sequence). The CDR3 runs to 13 residues. The V end lost 6 bases, the J end lost 9 bases, and 15 bases lay between the germline ends.

CDR3 loop: CSCGTGSYNEQFF. DNA of the CDR3: TGCAGCTGCGGGACAGGGTCCTACAATGAGCAGTTCTTC. V gene TRBV29-1 combines with J gene TRBJ2-1; TRBD1 matches at 9 bases. The CDR3 is made up of 13 amino acids. Germline trimming cut 8 bases from V and 1 base from J; bases unmatched to any gene: 3. The germline gives CDR1 SQVTM, CDR2 ANQGSEA.

About this clonotype itself: It is likely a read error, because the conserved phenylalanine at the end of the CDR3 is missing. The DNA is left out, because the CDR3 cannot be placed on it with certainty; the CDR3 is given as TCRdb lists it. The rearrangement joins TRBV7-9 to TRBJ2-3. The CDR3 length is 13 residues, termini included. CDR1 is SEHNR and CDR2 is FQNEAQ in the germline V gene (reference sequence). The CDR3 sequence is CASGLAGTDTPYV.

As to this clonotype: Because the CDR3 is missing its conserved closing phenylalanine or tryptophan, this is likely a read error. The DNA is omitted, as the CDR3 cannot be located on it reliably, and the CDR3 follows TCRdb's listing. This sequence joins TRBV2 and TRBJ2-4; the D call in the table, TRBD2, was not verified against the DNA. The CDR3 numbers 14 amino acids, ends counted. Germline loops: CDR1 SNHLY, CDR2 FYNNEI. CDR3: CATSGRGLAYEQHY.

V is TRBV9 and J is TRBJ1-4; 7 bases are shared with TRBD1. Trimming removed 0 bases from V and 8 bases from J; junction bases left unmatched: 13. This CDR3 has 17 residues. Germline V gene lookup returns CDR1 SGDLS and CDR2 YYNGEE. The CDR3 protein is CASSVGGTEQIYEKLFF. The CDR3 DNA is TGTGCCAGCAGCGTAGGGGGGACAGAGCAAATTTACGAAAAACTGTTTTTT. The full variable domain, in which reference TRBV9 and TRBJ1-4 provide the parts outside the CDR3, is DSGVTQTPKHLITATGQRVTLRCSPRSGDLSVYWYQQSLDQGLQFLIQYYNGEERAKGNILERFSAQQFPDLHSELNLSSLELGDSALYFCASSVGGTEQIYEKLFFGSGTQLSVL.

This chain joins TRBV11-3 and TRBJ1-5; D is unclear. From germline, CDR1 is SGHNT and CDR2 YENEEA. V was trimmed by 5 bases and J by 0 bases, leaving 8 bases between them. The CDR3 is made up of 14 amino acids. Here the CDR3 DNA reads TGTGCCAGCAGCGTTGCTGATAGCAATCAGCCCCAGCATTTT. Translation gives CASSVADSNQPQHF.

The rearrangement uses TRBV7-8 and TRBJ2-3; weak D call: TRBD2 (5 bases). Between the trimmed V and J ends, which lost 0 bases and 12 bases, there was a span of 22 bases. This CDR3 comprises 16 residues. Germline V gives CDR1 SGHVS, CDR2 FQNEAQ. CDR3 in amino acids: CASSLARGPDTQYQYF. The CDR3 nucleotides read TGTGCCAGCAGCTTAGCGCGAGGGCCCGATACGCAGTACCAGTATTTT.

The rearrangement links TRBV20-1 to TRBJ2-7; D may be TRBD1 (6 bases). CDR1 and CDR2 from the germline V gene are DFQATT and SNEGSKA (reference sequence). V was shortened by 0 bases and J by 1 base, with 16 bases between the two germline ends. This CDR3 spans 16 amino acids. CDR3 nucleotide sequence: TGCAGTGCTAGAGATCTCCGGACAGCCCTTTCCTACGAGCAGTACGTC. It translates to CSARDLRTALSYEQYV.

This clonotype was recorded once. The CDR3 reads CASGLGGSYIDEQFF. CDR3 nucleotide sequence: TGTGCCAGCGGGTTAGGCGGTTCCTACATCGATGAGCAGTTCTTC. The chain uses TRBV2 and TRBJ2-1; D unresolved. The V end was cut by 8 bases, the J end by 8 bases, with 22 bases between. The CDR3 is 15 amino acids. Germline lookup yields CDR1 SNHLY and CDR2 FYNNEI.

As regards this clonotype: This is likely a read error, given that the CDR3 carries no conserved phenylalanine or tryptophan at its end. The limits of the CDR3 on the DNA are not certain, so only TCRdb's listed CDR3 is given. This sequence joins TRBV5-4 and TRBJ1-1; TRBD1 was called by the table and not checked on the DNA. Germline-derived CDR1 and CDR2 are SGHNT and YYREEE (reference sequence). The CDR3 is 15 residues long, ends included. This CDR3 is CASSFDRTVNSDSVL.

The genes are TRBV2 and TRBJ1-3, with D maybe TRBD1 (5 bases). The CDR3 totals 17 residues. The V end was cut by 7 bases, the J end by 0 bases, with 19 bases between. The germline V gene encodes CDR1 SNHLY and CDR2 FYNNEI. As DNA, the CDR3 is TGTGCCAGCACTCTAAATCCGGGACCGAGCTCTGGAAACACCATATATTTT. This encodes CASTLNPGPSSGNTIYF.